Listed here are 20 T cell receptor beta chains from one sample, sequenced in a study of tumor and adjacent non-tumor tissue in lung cancer. The template was RNA from unsorted bulk tissue. Three rounds of nested PCR, following a modified ARM-PCR protocol, produced the TCRbeta library. TCRdb re-analysed the multiplex PCR reads in MiXCR, keeping a single row per CDR3 protein. The data contain about 110,000 distinct CDR3 sequences, around 75% of them seen just once; the ten biggest clones take up 30% to 45%. The sequencing input was lung tumor tissue. The receptors here all came from an older woman with non-small cell lung cancer.

Comment on this clonotype: A junction end diverges from the germline sequence, so it may reflect a read error. This CDR3 is CASSRGFAAISYNEHFF. The CDR3 DNA sequence: TGTGCCAGCAGTCGCGGTTTCGCAGCGATCTCCTACAATGAGCATTTCTTC. The chain is built from TRBV11-1 and TRBJ2-1; D remains ambiguous. This CDR3 is built from 17 residues. The germline V gene encodes CDR1 SGHAT and CDR2 FQDESV (reference sequence).

The chain joins TRBV5-1 to TRBJ1-4, with D possibly being TRBD1 (6 bases). This CDR3 comprises 15 residues. The germline CDR1 and CDR2 sequences are SGHRS and YFSETQ. The V end was cut by 0 bases, the J end by 6 bases, with 12 bases between. CDR3 bases: TGCGCCAGCAGCTTGGTACAGGGTGGTGATGAAAAACTGTTTTTT. It is translated as CASSLVQGGDEKLFF.

The chain combines TRBV20-1 with TRBJ2-5; 8 positions agree with TRBD1. Germline V gives CDR1 DFQATT, CDR2 SNEGSKA (reference sequence). With V trimmed by 7 bases and J by 9 bases, 13 bases remained unmatched. This CDR3 is built from 13 residues. The CDR3 DNA is TGCAGTGTCAGAGCAGGGGGCACTAAGGCCCAGTACTTC. Protein sequence: CSVRAGGTKAQYF.

This clonotype has a count of ten or more. This chain joins TRBV11-2 and TRBJ2-3; D is unresolved. The germline V gene has CDR1 SGHAT and CDR2 FQNNGV. The CDR3 totals 11 residues. For the CDR3, the DNA is TGTATTAGCAGCTTAACAGATACGCAGTATTTT. This gives the protein CISSLTDTQYF. The whole variable domain, remainder taken from reference TRBV11-2 and TRBJ2-3, is EAGVAQSPRYKIIEKRQSVAFWCNPISGHATLYWYQQILGQGPKLLIQFQNNGVVDDSQLPKDRFSAERLKGVDSTLKIQPAKLEDSAVYLCISSLTDTQYFGPGTRLTVL.

This clonotype was counted at least ten times. The chain joins TRBV6-2 or TRBV6-3 to TRBJ1-5; D ambiguous. The CDR3 extends over 14 amino acids. The germline V gene encodes CDR1 MNHEY and CDR2 SVGEGT. Trimming shortened V by 2 bases and J by 2 bases, and 7 bases separated the two germline ends. The CDR3 spells CASSYRQGNQPQHF. The CDR3 DNA sequence: TGTGCCAGCAGTTACCGCCAGGGCAATCAGCCCCAGCATTTT.

Remarks on this clonotype: One end of the junction is discordant with germline, which a read error may explain. The chain combines TRBV6-2 or TRBV6-3 with TRBJ2-3; TRBD2 matches 7 bases. Germline V gene data show CDR1 as MNHEY and CDR2 as SVGEGT. The CDR3 runs 16 residues. The CDR3 nucleotides are TGTGCCAGCAGTTACGCTAGCGGCCTAGGGGATGATATGCAGTATTTT. It translates to CASSYASGLGDDMQYF.

About this clonotype: A much larger clone differs by one base, so this may be a read error. The rearrangement joins TRBV4-3 to TRBJ2-7; TRBD2 matches 9 bases. The CDR3 runs 16 residues. CDR1 LGHNA and CDR2 YSLEER come from the germline V gene. CDR3 DNA: TGCGCCAGCAGCCAAGTGGTTAGCGGGAGATTCTACGACCAGTACTTC. Its translation: CASSQVVSGRFYDQYF.

This clonotype has at least ten counts. The chain employs TRBV7-3 and TRBJ2-3; no definite D call. The V end lost 0 bases, the J end lost 1 base, and 5 bases lay between the germline ends. Germline V gives CDR1 SGHTA, CDR2 FQGTGA. The length of the CDR3 is 14 residues. For the CDR3, the DNA is TGTGCCAGCAGCTTAACGAGACGCACAGATACGCAGTATTTT. Encoded protein: CASSLTRRTDTQYF.

Of note for this clonotype: This may come from a read error, since a much larger clone is one base off. The CDR3 ends on some other residue instead of the conserved phenylalanine or tryptophan, so this is likely a read error. The chain joins TRBV20-1 to TRBJ2-1, with 11 bases fitting TRBD1. The CDR3 covers 16 residues. V lost 0 bases to trimming and J lost 7 bases; unmatched junction nucleotides: 8. Germline values: CDR1 DFQATT, CDR2 SNEGSKA (reference sequence). The CDR3 protein is CSARDDGTGGWNEQFL. As DNA, the CDR3 is TGCAGTGCTAGAGACGATGGGACAGGGGGTTGGAATGAGCAGTTCTTG.

This clonotype was detected only once. Being one base from a much bigger clone, this may be a read error. V and J are TRBV12-3 or TRBV12-4 and TRBJ2-2, with a tentative D call TRBD1 (6 bases). CDR3 length equals 16 residues. The CDR3 DNA sequence: TGTGCCAGCAGCCTACCGAGGGGGACGAACACCGGGGACCTGTTTTTT. Translating it yields CASSLPRGTNTGDLFF.

The sample holds one count of this clonotype. The chain employs TRBV4-3 and TRBJ2-7, with no clear D. The germline V gene has CDR1 LGHNA and CDR2 YSLEER. CDR3 size: 16 residues. V shed 9 bases and J shed 2 bases, with 23 bases lying between them. CDR3 region: CASNQDNGYGAYEQYF. CDR3 sequence (DNA): TGCGCCAGTAACCAAGATAACGGATATGGGGCCTACGAGCAGTACTTC.

A note on this clonotype: In this CDR3 the conserved last residue, phenylalanine or tryptophan, is missing, so a read error is likely. V and J are TRBV11-2 and TRBJ1-5; TRBD1 is a possible D gene (5 bases). This CDR3 has 13 residues. Germline-derived CDR1 and CDR2 are SGHAT and FQNNGV. V was pared by 7 bases and J by 6 bases, with 13 bases between. The DNA of the CDR3 is TGTGCCAGCACCCGGGACTGGGGTCAGCCCCAGCATATT. This encodes CASTRDWGQPQHI.

This chain links TRBV12-3 or TRBV12-4 with TRBJ1-2; D is unclear. V was shortened by 10 bases and J by 4 bases, with 22 bases between the two germline ends. The CDR3 has 15 residues. Written as DNA, the CDR3 is TGTGCCAACACCACTACCCCGCTCGGGTTCTATGGCTACACCTTC. This encodes CANTTTPLGFYGYTF.

By frequency in the sample, this clonotype is medium-sized. The chain recombines TRBV11-3 with TRBJ2-2; D is undetermined. The germline CDR1 and CDR2 sequences are SGHNT and YENEEA. V was pared by 1 base and J by 0 bases, with 3 bases between. CDR3 length: 14 amino acids. The CDR3 spells CASSLVSNTGELFF. The CDR3 bases are TGTGCCAGCAGCTTAGTCTCGAACACCGGGGAGCTGTTTTTT.

This chain connects TRBV4-1 to TRBJ2-7; 9 bases fit TRBD1. This CDR3 spans 14 amino acids. CDR1 is MGHRA and CDR2 is YSYEKL in the germline V gene. The junction had 5 bases not matched to a gene; V was cut back by 3 bases and J by 5 bases. This chain's CDR3 is CASSQTGQGDEQYF. The CDR3, as DNA: TGCGCCAGCAGCCAGACGGGACAGGGAGACGAGCAGTACTTC.

Turning to this clonotype: A much larger clone differs from this one at a single base, so this may be a read error. The chain has TRBV20-1 and TRBJ2-7; TRBD2 matches 8 bases. Germline assignment: CDR1 DFQATT and CDR2 SNEGSKA (reference sequence). With 1 base clipped from V and 11 bases from J, the junction kept 13 bases outside the gene matches. The CDR3 totals 14 residues. DNA for the CDR3: TGCAGTGCTAGAGCTCCGGGACTAGTCGGGGAGGAGTACTTC. This translates into CSARAPGLVGEEYF.

The gene calls are TRBV20-1 and TRBJ1-1, with no clear D. Trimming cost V 7 bases and J 2 bases, with 14 bases left between them. This CDR3 region has 13 residues. CDR1 and CDR2 (germline): DFQATT, SNEGSKA (reference sequence). The CDR3 spells CSVSLPRNTEAFF. DNA of the CDR3: TGCAGTGTCAGCTTACCTCGAAACACTGAAGCTTTCTTT.

Regarding this clonotype: One end of the junction does not line up with germline, which may come from a read error. This chain connects TRBV20-1 to TRBJ2-3; the D gene is possibly TRBD2 (6 bases). The CDR3 extends over 14 amino acids. CDR1 DFQATT and CDR2 SNEGSKA come from the germline V gene (reference sequence). The CDR3 DNA reads as TGCACTGCTATGGGTCAGGGAGGACCAGATACGCAGTATTTT. Its protein is CTAMGQGGPDTQYF.

Note on this clonotype: The CDR3 carries no conserved terminal phenylalanine or tryptophan, so it likely arises from a read error. The chain uses TRBV6-1 and TRBJ2-1; 8 nucleotides match TRBD2. This CDR3 is built from 16 residues. V was clipped by 8 bases and J by 2 bases; unmatched bases: 11. Germline values: CDR1 MNHNS, CDR2 SASEGT. CDR3 DNA: TGTGCCAGCCCATCGAGCGGGAGCCTTACCTACAATGAGCAGTTCCTC. It is translated as CASPSSGSLTYNEQFL.

A note on this clonotype: The junction shows a germline mismatch at one end, possibly a read error. J is TRBJ1-5 and V is TRBV12-3 or TRBV12-4; 7 nucleotides match TRBD1. CDR3 size: 17 residues. The DNA for the CDR3 is TGTGCCAGCAGTCGGGTGTGGGACAGTTCGGGCAATCAGCCCCTGCATTTT. Protein product: CASSRVWDSSGNQPLHF.